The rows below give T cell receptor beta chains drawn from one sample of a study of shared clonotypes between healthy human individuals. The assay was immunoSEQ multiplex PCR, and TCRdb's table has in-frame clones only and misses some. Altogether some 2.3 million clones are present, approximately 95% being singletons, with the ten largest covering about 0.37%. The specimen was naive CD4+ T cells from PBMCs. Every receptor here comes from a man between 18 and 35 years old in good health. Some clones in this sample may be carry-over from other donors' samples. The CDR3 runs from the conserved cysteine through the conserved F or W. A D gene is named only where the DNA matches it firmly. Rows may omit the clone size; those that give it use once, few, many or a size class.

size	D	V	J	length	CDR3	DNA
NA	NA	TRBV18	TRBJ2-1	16	CASSPAPSPQGDEQFF	TGTGCCAGCTCACCAGCGCCAAGCCCACAAGGCGATGAGCAGTTCTTC
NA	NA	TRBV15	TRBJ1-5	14	CATSRVGGGQPQHF	TGTGCCACCAGCAGAGTCGGGGGCGGGCAGCCCCAGCATTTT
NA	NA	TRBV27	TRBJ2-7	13	CASRPRQLYEQYF	TGTGCCAGCAGACCGAGGCAGCTCTACGAGCAGTACTTC
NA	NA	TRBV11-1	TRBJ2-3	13	CASRLQGTDTQYF	TGTGCCAGCAGGTTACAAGGCACAGATACGCAGTATTTT
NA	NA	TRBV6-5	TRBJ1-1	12	CASRSGSLGAFF	TGTGCCAGCAGGTCGGGCTCCCTGGGAGCTTTCTTT
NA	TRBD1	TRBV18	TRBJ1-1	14	CASSPLKGQSEAFF	TGTGCCAGCTCACCCCTTAAGGGACAGAGTGAAGCTTTCTTT
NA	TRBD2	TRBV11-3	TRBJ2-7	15	CASSLEGLAGDEQYF	TGTGCCAGCAGCTTAGAAGGACTAGCGGGAGACGAGCAGTACTTC
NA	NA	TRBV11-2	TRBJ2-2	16	CASSLVSARNTGELFF	TGTGCCAGCAGCTTAGTGTCAGCACGGAACACCGGGGAGCTGTTTTTT
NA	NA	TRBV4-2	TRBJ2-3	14	CASSQDEAVYTQYF	TGTGCCAGCAGCCAAGATGAGGCGGTATACACGCAGTATTTT
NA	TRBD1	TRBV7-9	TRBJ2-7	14	CASSVNRGQGQEHF	TGTGCCAGCAGCGTAAACAGAGGGCAGGGACAGGAGCACTTC
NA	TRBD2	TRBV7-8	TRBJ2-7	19	CASSLAVWGGLAGSDEQYF	TGTGCCAGCAGCTTAGCCGTCTGGGGGGGACTAGCGGGATCCGACGAGCAGTACTTC
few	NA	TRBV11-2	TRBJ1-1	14	CASSSIRGNTEAFF	TGTGCCAGCAGCTCCATCCGGGGGAACACTGAAGCTTTCTTT
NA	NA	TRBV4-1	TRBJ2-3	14	CASSQLLAPDTQYF	TGCGCCAGCAGCCAACTACTAGCTCCAGATACGCAGTATTTT
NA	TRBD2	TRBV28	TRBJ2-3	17	CASSPAGTSGSLDTQYF	TGTGCCAGCTCACCCGCCGGGACTAGCGGCAGTTTGGATACGCAGTATTTT
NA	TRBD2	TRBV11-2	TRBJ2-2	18	CASSLFSVAGTMGGELFF	TGTGCCAGCAGCTTATTCTCTGTAGCGGGAACTATGGGCGGGGAGCTGTTTTTT
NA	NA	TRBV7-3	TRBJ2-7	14	CASSQTGGSYEQYF	TGTGCCAGCAGCCAAACGGGCGGCTCCTACGAGCAGTACTTC
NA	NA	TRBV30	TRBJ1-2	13	CARTSGTLDGYTF	TGTGCCCGTACATCCGGGACCTTGGATGGCTACACCTTC
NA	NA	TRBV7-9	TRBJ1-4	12	CASSSLTEGLFF	TGTGCCAGCAGCTCCCTCACAGAAGGCCTGTTTTTT
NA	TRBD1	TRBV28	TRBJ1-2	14	CASSLPDRRNGYTF	TGTGCCAGCAGTTTACCGGACAGGAGGAATGGCTACACCTTC
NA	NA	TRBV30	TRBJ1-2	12	CAWSTLGYGYTF	TGTGCCTGGAGTACCCTGGGATATGGCTACACCTTC
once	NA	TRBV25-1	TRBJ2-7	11	CASGFDRYQYF	TGTGCCAGCGGTTTCGACCGTTACCAGTACTTC
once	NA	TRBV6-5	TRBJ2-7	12	CASRGRDYEQYF	TGTGCCAGCAGGGGACGTGACTACGAGCAGTACTTC
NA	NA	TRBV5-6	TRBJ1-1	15	CASSFILRGNTEAFF	TGTGCCAGCAGCTTCATTCTAAGAGGTAACACTGAAGCTTTCTTT
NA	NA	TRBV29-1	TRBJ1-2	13	CSVSPGRGYGYTF	TGCAGCGTTTCCCCGGGCAGAGGCTATGGCTACACCTTC
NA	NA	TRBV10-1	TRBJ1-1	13	CASSESWTTEAFF	TGCGCCAGCAGTGAGTCGTGGACAACTGAAGCTTTCTTT
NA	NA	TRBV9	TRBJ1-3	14	CASSRASAGNTIYF	TGTGCCAGCAGCCGGGCCTCGGCGGGAAACACCATATATTTT
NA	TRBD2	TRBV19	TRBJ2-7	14	CASSRLAGAYEQYF	TGTGCCAGTAGTCGGCTAGCGGGAGCCTACGAGCAGTACTTC
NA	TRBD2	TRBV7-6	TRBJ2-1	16	CASSPRLAGDYNEQFF	TGTGCCAGCAGCCCCCGACTAGCGGGAGACTACAATGAGCAGTTCTTC
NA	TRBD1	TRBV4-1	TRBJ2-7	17	CASSPVRTGGTPGEQYF	TGCGCCAGCAGCCCAGTGCGGACAGGGGGGACTCCGGGGGAGCAGTACTTC
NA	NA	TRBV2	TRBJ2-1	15	CASIRSIGRGSEQFF	TGTGCCAGCATCAGATCGATCGGGAGAGGGAGCGAGCAGTTCTTC
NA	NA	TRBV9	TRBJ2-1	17	CASTESPRDSGYNEQFF	TGTGCCAGCACCGAATCCCCCCGGGACTCAGGCTACAATGAGCAGTTCTTC
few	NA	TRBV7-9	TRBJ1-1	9	CASSTEAFF	TGTGCCAGCAGCACTGAAGCTTTCTTT
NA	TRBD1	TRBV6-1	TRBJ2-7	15	CASSTLDRGLREQYF	TGTGCCAGCAGTACCCTGGACAGGGGTCTACGCGAGCAGTACTTC
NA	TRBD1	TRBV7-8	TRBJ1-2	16	CASSPPNRGRLFGYTF	TGTGCCAGCAGCCCCCCCAACAGGGGGCGCTTATTTGGCTACACCTTC
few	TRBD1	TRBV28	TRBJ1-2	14	CASSLKRTGAGYTF	TGTGCCAGCAGTTTGAAGAGGACAGGGGCCGGCTACACCTTC
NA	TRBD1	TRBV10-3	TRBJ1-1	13	CAINGQGGTEAFF	TGTGCCATCAACGGACAGGGAGGGACTGAAGCTTTCTTT
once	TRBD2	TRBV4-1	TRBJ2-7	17	CASSQPQGLAGDDEQYF	TGCGCCAGCAGCCAACCCCAAGGACTAGCGGGTGACGACGAGCAGTACTTC
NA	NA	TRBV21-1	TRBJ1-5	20	CASSKALYGRGTGVNQPQHF	TGTGCCAGCAGCAAAGCGCTTTATGGGAGGGGGACAGGGGTCAATCAGCCCCAGCATTTT
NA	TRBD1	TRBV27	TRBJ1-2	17	CASSFSSGTGGMRGYTF	TGTGCCAGCAGTTTCTCATCTGGGACAGGGGGCATGAGAGGCTACACCTTC
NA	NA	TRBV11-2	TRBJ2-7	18	CASSPSPSDSLSSYEQYF	TGTGCCAGCAGCCCGAGCCCCTCCGACAGTCTTAGCTCCTACGAGCAGTACTTC
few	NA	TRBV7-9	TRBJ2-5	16	CASSLGVTTNQETQYF	TGTGCCAGCAGCTTAGGGGTAACAACAAACCAAGAGACCCAGTACTTC
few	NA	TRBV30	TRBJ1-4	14	CAWSPLAARGKLFF	TGTGCCTGGAGTCCCCTCGCGGCCCGAGGGAAACTGTTTTTT
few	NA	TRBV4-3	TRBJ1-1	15	CASSQVNPGWTEAFF	TGCGCCAGCAGCCAAGTCAACCCAGGGTGGACTGAAGCTTTCTTT
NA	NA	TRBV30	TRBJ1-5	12	CAWSQGSEPQHF	TGTGCCTGGTCCCAGGGGAGCGAGCCCCAGCATTTT
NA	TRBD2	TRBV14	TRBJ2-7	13	CASSPRLAGSSYF	TGTGCCAGCAGCCCCCGTTTAGCGGGATCATCGTACTTC
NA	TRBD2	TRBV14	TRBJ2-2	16	CASSQGSGSNTGELFF	TGTGCCAGCAGCCAAGGTAGCGGGAGCAACACCGGGGAGCTGTTTTTT
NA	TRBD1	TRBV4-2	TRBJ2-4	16	CASSTRQGEGKNIQYF	TGTGCCAGCAGCACCCGACAGGGGGAAGGCAAAAACATTCAGTACTTC
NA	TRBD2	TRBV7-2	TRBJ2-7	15	CASSLGTSGTYEQYF	TGTGCCAGCAGCCTCGGGACTAGCGGTACCTACGAGCAGTACTTC
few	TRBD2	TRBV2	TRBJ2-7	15	CASSVTSGLSYEQYF	TGTGCCAGCAGTGTGACTAGCGGGCTTTCCTACGAGCAGTACTTC
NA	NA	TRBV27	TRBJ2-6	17	CASSVGHGASGANVLTF	TGTGCCAGCAGTGTAGGTCACGGAGCCTCTGGGGCCAACGTCCTGACTTTC
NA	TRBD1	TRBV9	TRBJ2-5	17	CASSASFWDRARETQYF	TGTGCCAGCAGCGCGAGTTTTTGGGACAGGGCCCGCGAGACCCAGTACTTC
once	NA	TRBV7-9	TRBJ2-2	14	CASSFIVNTGELFF	TGTGCCAGCAGCTTTATAGTTAACACCGGGGAGCTGTTTTTT
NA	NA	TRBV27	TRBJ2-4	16	CASTLNGALAKNIQYF	TGTGCCAGCACCCTAAATGGGGCGCTTGCCAAAAACATTCAGTACTTC
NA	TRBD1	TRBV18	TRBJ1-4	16	CASSPPNRGGNEKLFF	TGTGCCAGCTCACCACCCAACAGGGGCGGTAATGAAAAACTGTTTTTT
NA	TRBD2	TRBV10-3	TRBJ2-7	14	CAISGTSGTYEQYF	TGTGCCATATCTGGGACTAGCGGGACCTACGAGCAGTACTTC
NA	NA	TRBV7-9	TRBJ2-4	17	CASSSRGREIAKNIQYF	TGTGCCAGCAGCTCCCGGGGGCGGGAGATAGCCAAAAACATTCAGTACTTC
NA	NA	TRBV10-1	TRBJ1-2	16	CASTQSPLRLNYGYTF	TGCGCCAGCACACAATCCCCCCTGCGGCTAAATTATGGCTACACCTTC
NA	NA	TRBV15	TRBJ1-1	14	CATSRYYGAGEAFF	TGTGCCACCAGCAGGTACTATGGGGCAGGGGAGGCTTTCTTT
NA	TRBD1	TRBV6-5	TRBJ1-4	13	CASSYDREEKLFF	TGTGCCAGCAGTTACGACAGGGAAGAAAAACTGTTTTTT
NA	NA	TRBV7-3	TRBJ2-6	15	CASSPTFSGANVLTF	TGTGCCAGCAGCCCTACCTTCTCTGGGGCCAACGTCCTGACTTTC